Described below is a single T cell receptor (beta chain) sequence and its context. This clonotype has a handful of counts. The specificity of this receptor is unknown. No base qualities exist here, and no much larger clone lies one base off it. These data come from a study of T-cell memory formation after mild COVID-19 (dated by TCRdb to the early 2020s). Regarding the research as a whole: Most TCR sequence clusters were specific to one of the two donors. In a couple of donors, T-cell clones that expanded and contracted after mild COVID-19 were tracked by sequencing TCRalpha and TCRbeta repertoires over time. The cohort comprised two young, previously healthy adult volunteers, one female and one male. Findings and caveats that apply to the study as a whole: The study included only a couple of mild cases, and larger cohorts that include severe cases with pre-infection samples were judged to be necessary. From day 15 to 85, contracting clones showed balanced CD4/CD8 phenotypes, whereas a second wave of clones that expanded from day 15 to 37 leaned towards CD4+. Some responding clones were found in pre-infection memory, which suggests that pre-existing cross-reactive memory T cells took part in the SARS-CoV-2 response. Contracting CD4+ clones turned up mainly in the CM and EM memory subsets, whereas EMRA was where CD8+ clones were enriched. Whether the second-wave clones peaking on day 37 were SARS-CoV-2 specific was not confirmed.

Ficoll-Paque density gradient centrifugation was used to isolate PBMCs. The CDR3 starts with the cysteine, ends with the phenylalanine, and has 17 residues. Only the CDR3 part of the read is kept: 51 bases, read in frame from the first base. CDR1 is given as SGHTA and CDR2 as FQGTGA, both from the germline V gene. Compared with germline, V lacks 4 bases and J lacks 10 bases; bases without a gene match: 12. Sequenced using an Illumina NovaSeq 6000. Using 5'RACE with constant-segment primers, TCRalpha and TCRbeta cDNA libraries were constructed, with sample barcodes and unique molecular identifiers added in the process. RNA was extracted from every sample with Trizol reagent. Library amplification was performed in two PCR steps, and a second sample barcode and Illumina TruSeq adapters were introduced in the second step. Libraries were sequenced on an Illumina NovaSeq with 2 x 150 bp paired-end reads. From the authors' description of their analysis: With migec v1.2.7, reads were demultiplexed and then collapsed into UMI-guided consensus sequences. Using mixcr v2.1.11, UMI consensuses were aligned to TRA and TRB V and J templates and then assembled into clonotypes. A clonotype was counted as expanded or contracted only if both edgeR and NoisET called the change significant, with noise models trained on biological replicates. edgeR calls used a false discovery rate-adjusted p below 0.01 and a log2 fold-change threshold of 1. As an exploratory analysis of dynamics, max-normalized trajectories of the 1000 most abundant clonotypes were examined by PCA with hierarchical clustering. Separately sequenced CD4+ and CD8+ repertoires were used to assign a CD4 or CD8 phenotype to each responding clone. TCRdb reran the public reads through fastp at Q25 and MiXCR, keeping productive beta chains. Rows are combined by CDR3 protein, so each entry shows the most common genes and DNA. The V and J calls, along with clone size, are taken from TCRdb and not from the paper's own processing. The sample table contains roughly 200,000 distinct CDR3 sequences; only one count was recorded for roughly 10% of them. The top ten constitute around 3.3% of the sample.

The sequence came from a young man who had mild COVID-19 (a few samples of this study predate the infection). The sample titles of this study are shuffled in the database, so cell type and time point are left out; the donor was told from shared clones. The sequencing input was PBMCs or a T cell subset sorted from them (not recorded which). The chain joins TRBV7-3 to TRBJ2-1; 14 of the junction bases match TRBD2. The DNA sequence is as follows: TGTGCCAGCAGCTCCCGGACTAGCGGGGGGAGCGGAGGGGAGCAGTTCTTC. This is translated as CASSSRTSGGSGGEQFF. This CDR3, with the reference TRBV7-3 and TRBJ2-1 proteins standing in past its ends, gives the full variable domain GAGVSQTPSNKVTEKGKYVELRCDPISGHTALYWYRQSLGQGPEFLIYFQGTGAADDSGLPNDRFFAVRPEGSVSTLKIQRTERGDSAVYLCASSSRTSGGSGGEQFFGPGTRLTVL.